These T cell receptor beta chains were read from a single sample in a study of naive and memory T cell subsets. TCRdb redid the calling of the UMI-ligation and nested PCR reads with MiXCR, one entry per CDR3 protein. The sample records over 130,000 distinct CDR3 sequences, approximately 20% being singletons. Material: naive CD8+ T cells from blood. The receptor source for this set is a human donor in good health. CDR3s include the opening cysteine and the closing phenylalanine or tryptophan. The order of the fields is CDR3 length, D gene, clone size, V gene, J gene, CDR3 protein, CDR3 DNA. A D gene is named only where the DNA matches it firmly. The size entry is marked missing in some rows and otherwise reads once, few, many or a size class.

12	-	few	TRBV5-1	TRBJ2-5	CASRDGVETQYF	TGCGCCAGCAGGGATGGGGTAGAGACCCAGTACTTC
12	-	-	TRBV28	TRBJ1-1	CASTPRRTEAFF	TGTGCCAGCACCCCGAGGAGGACTGAAGCTTTCTTT
16	-	few	TRBV10-2	TRBJ1-5	CASSESQTYSNQPQHF	TGCGCCAGCAGTGAGTCGCAGACTTATAGCAATCAGCCCCAGCATTTT
15	-	-	TRBV12-5	TRBJ1-3	CASGIGGDSGNTIYF	TGTGCTAGTGGGATAGGTGGCGACTCTGGAAACACCATATATTTT
14	-	-	TRBV10-1	TRBJ2-7	CASSESDSFYEQYF	TGCGCCAGCAGTGAGTCGGATAGCTTCTACGAGCAGTACTTC
17	TRBD1	few	TRBV28	TRBJ2-3	CASSFASVETGADTQYF	TGTGCCAGCAGTTTTGCCTCGGTCGAGACAGGGGCTGATACGCAGTATTTT
15	-	few	TRBV10-2	TRBJ1-5	CAVSRTGFFEQPQHF	TGCGCCGTCTCGAGAACAGGGTTTTTTGAACAGCCCCAGCATTTT
15	TRBD1	few	TRBV28	TRBJ2-7	CASSSTRGQTYEQYF	TGTGCCAGCAGTTCCACCAGGGGGCAGACCTACGAGCAGTACTTC
15	-	-	TRBV7-8	TRBJ2-1	CASSSLPGSYNEQFF	TGTGCCAGCAGCTCCCTACCAGGATCCTACAATGAGCAGTTCTTC
13	TRBD1	-	TRBV12-3/TRBV12-4	TRBJ2-4	CASTVGQGNIQYF	TGTGCCAGCACTGTGGGACAGGGGAACATTCAGTACTTC
12	-	few	TRBV30	TRBJ2-7	CAWSSSHYEQYF	TGTGCCTGGAGTTCATCCCACTACGAGCAGTACTTC
15	TRBD2	-	TRBV7-9	TRBJ2-5	CASSLTGGIQETQYF	TGTGCCAGCAGCTTAACCGGGGGGATCCAAGAGACCCAGTACTTC
12	-	few	TRBV2	TRBJ2-1	CASSDGYNEQFF	TGTGCCAGCAGTGATGGTTACAATGAGCAGTTCTTC
14	TRBD2	-	TRBV20-1	TRBJ2-1	CSARSLAGVNEQFF	TGCAGTGCTAGGAGTCTAGCGGGAGTCAATGAGCAGTTCTTC
12	-	-	TRBV19	TRBJ1-2	CASERGDYGYTF	TGTGCCAGTGAGAGGGGAGACTATGGCTACACCTTC
14	TRBD2	-	TRBV28	TRBJ2-7	CASRKWTGGYEQYF	TGTGCCAGCAGGAAGTGGACGGGGGGCTACGAGCAGTACTTC
17	TRBD2	-	TRBV14	TRBJ2-1	CASSQGIGGSSYNEQFF	TGTGCCAGCAGCCAAGGCATCGGGGGGTCCTCCTACAATGAGCAGTTCTTC